What follows are 14 T cell receptor beta chains derived from one specimen sequenced in a study of cytotoxic CD8 clonotypes in ibrutinib-treated CLL. The table came from immunoSEQ multiplex PCR; TCRdb's copy has only in-frame clones and leaves some out. The table lists 250,000 to 350,000 clones, 70% to 80% of them singletons, with about 5% in the top ten. This material consisted of PBMCs, taken at disease progression, from a patient treated with ibrutinib. These receptor sequences come from a human donor with chronic lymphocytic leukemia.

The chain recombines TRBV28 with TRBJ2-1, with 8 bases identical to TRBD2. Per germline, CDR1 MDHEN and CDR2 SYDVKM. This CDR3 has 11 residues. The V gene end was trimmed by 10 bases and the J gene end by 13 bases; junction bases not matched to a gene: 9. This CDR3 reads CAINAGGPQFF. Here the CDR3 DNA reads TGTGCCATTAACGCGGGAGGCCCTCAGTTCTTC.

This clone was detected only once. Different DNA sequences within this sample yield the same CDR3. The chain couples TRBV2 to TRBJ1-5, with TRBD1 identical over 9 bases. Germline loops: CDR1 SNHLY, CDR2 FYNNEI. Trimming removed 4 bases from V and 2 bases from J; junction bases left unmatched: 0. The CDR3 runs to 14 residues. CDR3 in amino acids: CASSGTGGNQPQHF. CDR3 DNA: TGTGCCAGCAGTGGGACAGGGGGCAATCAGCCCCAGCATTTT.

The rearrangement joins TRBV4-2 to TRBJ2-1; D may be TRBD1 (6 bases). The CDR3 totals 15 residues. V lost 0 bases and J lost 5, with 11 bases in between. Germline CDR1 and CDR2: LGHNA and YNFKEQ. CDR3 protein: CASSQEQGLHNEQFF. For the CDR3, the DNA is TGTGCCAGCAGCCAAGAGCAGGGGCTCCACAATGAGCAGTTCTTC.

The chain recombines TRBV28 with TRBJ2-7; 11 nucleotides line up with TRBD2. V shed 4 bases and J 4 bases; nucleotides not matched to a gene: 6. Germline CDR1 reads MDHEN; CDR2 reads SYDVKM. This CDR3 region has 15 residues. For the CDR3, the DNA is TGTGCCAGCAGTTCCATTCTAGCGGGAGGATACGAGCAGTACTTC. The encoded protein is CASSSILAGGYEQYF.

V usage is TRBV19 and J usage is TRBJ2-3, with 10 bases lining up with TRBD2. The CDR3 extends over 18 amino acids. CDR1 LNHDA and CDR2 SQIVND come from the germline V gene (reference sequence). After removal of 2 bases from V and 2 bases from J, the junction contained 10 bases not matched to a gene. CDR3 region: CASSITPRAGGLTDTQYF. CDR3 sequence (DNA): TGTGCCAGTAGTATAACGCCCCGAGCGGGGGGGCTCACAGATACGCAGTATTTT.

This clone was seen only a few times. V gene TRBV9 combines with J gene TRBJ1-6, with D perhaps TRBD1 (5 bases). The V gene lost 3 bases and the J gene lost 7 bases, with 14 bases spanning the gap. The germline gives CDR1 SGDLS, CDR2 YYNGEE. This CDR3 region has 15 residues. In DNA form, the CDR3 reads TGTGCCAGCAGCGGGGGACGGATGGGAAATTCACCCCTCCACTTT. It encodes CASSGGRMGNSPLHF.

This chain connects TRBV10-2 to TRBJ2-7; TRBD2 matches at 8 bases. The germline V gene encodes CDR1 WSHSY and CDR2 SAAADI. With V trimmed by 6 bases and J by 3 bases, 7 bases remained unmatched. CDR3 length: 14 amino acids. DNA for the CDR3: TGCGCCAGCAGACGGGTAGCGGGACTCTACGAGCAGTACTTC. Translated, it gives CASRRVAGLYEQYF.

With respect to this clone: Other DNA sequences in the same sample also yield this CDR3. J is TRBJ2-1 and V is TRBV29-1; maybe TRBD2 (6 bases). The CDR3 spans 10 residues. Germline V gives CDR1 SQVTM, CDR2 ANQGSEA. Between the trimmed V and J ends, which lost 7 bases and 7 bases, there was a span of 8 bases. In DNA form, the CDR3 reads TGCAGCGCTGGGGGGAATGAGCAGTTCTTC. Residues: CSAGGNEQFF.

This clone was found a few times. V usage is TRBV28 and J usage is TRBJ1-2, with D perhaps TRBD1 (5 bases). The germline V gene encodes CDR1 MDHEN and CDR2 SYDVKM. The CDR3 covers 13 residues. The V gene lost 7 bases and the J gene lost 8 bases, with 17 bases spanning the gap. CDR3 region: CASTRLWGWGYTF. The CDR3 bases are TGTGCCAGCACTCGGCTTTGGGGCTGGGGCTACACCTTC.

The CDR3 loop is CASSYSSGPPQETQYF. The CDR3, as DNA: TGCGCCAGCAGCTACTCTAGCGGGCCCCCCCAAGAGACCCAGTACTTC. V is TRBV5-1 and J is TRBJ2-5; 8 bases agree with TRBD2. CDR1 is SGHRS, CDR2 YFSETQ, per germline. There are 16 residues in the CDR3. After removal of 3 bases from V and 1 base from J, the junction contained 8 bases not matched to a gene.

This clone was seen only once. The rearrangement uses TRBV9 and TRBJ2-1; no clear D gene. V was cut by 1 base and J by 4 bases, with 6 bases left in between. This CDR3 spans 13 amino acids. Per the germline V gene, CDR1 is SGDLS and CDR2 is YYNGEE. The CDR3 reads CASSVSLYNEQFF. DNA for the CDR3: TGTGCCAGCAGCGTATCCTTATACAATGAGCAGTTCTTC.

The rearrangement links TRBV28 to TRBJ1-1; TRBD1 matches 7 bases. After removal of 3 bases from V and 11 bases from J, the junction contained 12 bases not matched to a gene. This CDR3 has 14 residues. Germline V gives CDR1 MDHEN, CDR2 SYDVKM. The DNA for the CDR3 is TGTGCCAGCAGTTTCGAACGGGGCCACAGGGGTGCTTTCTTT. It yields the protein CASSFERGHRGAFF.

This clone was recorded once. This chain joins TRBV7-6 and TRBJ2-7; 11 bases line up with TRBD2. Germline V gene lookup returns CDR1 SGHVS and CDR2 FNYEAQ. The CDR3 consists of 15 residues. The V and J ends lost 6 bases and 4 bases, in that order; junction bases with no gene match: 8. The CDR3 DNA is TGTGCCAGCAGACCGACTAGCGGGGCTTCGTACGAGCAGTACTTC. This sequence encodes CASRPTSGASYEQYF. The full variable domain, completed using reference TRBV7-6 and TRBJ2-7, is GAGVSQSPRYKVTKRGQDVALRCDPISGHVSLYWYRQALGQGPEFLTYFNYEAQQDKSGLPNDRFSAERPEGSISTLTIQRTEQRDSAMYRCASRPTSGASYEQYFGPGTRLTVT.

The V and J genes are TRBV5-1 and TRBJ2-5; the D is unclear. Deletions cut 0 bases from V and 5 bases from J, with 5 bases between. This CDR3 is 12 amino acids long. The germline gives CDR1 SGHRS, CDR2 YFSETQ. The CDR3 sequence: CASSLVEETQYF. CDR3 sequence (DNA): TGCGCCAGCAGCTTGGTGGAGGAGACCCAGTACTTC.